Shown below are 18 T cell receptor beta chains from a single sample sequenced in a study of shared clonotypes between healthy human individuals. The data were produced by immunoSEQ multiplex PCR, yet TCRdb's version contains in-frame clones alone and is incomplete. Of about 2.4 million clones in the sample, 93% were seen once. Sequencing was performed on naive CD4+ T cells from PBMCs. The subset was: CD45RA+ positively selected. The source of these receptors is a man aged 18 to 30 in good health. Some clones in this sample may be carry-over from other donors' samples.

The chain is built from TRBV6-1 and TRBJ1-3; D is unclear. V lost 4 bases and J 0 bases, leaving 10 bases between the germline ends. CDR3 length: 15 residues. Germline CDR1 reads MNHNS; CDR2 reads SASEGT. The CDR3 spells CASSAYSDSGNTIYF. CDR3 coding DNA: TGTGCCAGCAGTGCCTACAGTGACTCTGGAAACACCATATATTTT.

J is TRBJ2-1 and V is TRBV28; D is unclear. Between the trimmed V and J ends, which lost 4 bases and 0 bases, there was a span of 13 bases. The CDR3 loop spans 16 amino acids. The germline gives CDR1 MDHEN, CDR2 SYDVKM. In DNA, the CDR3 is TGTGCCAGCAGTTCCCCAGCGCCGAGCTCCTACAATGAGCAGTTCTTC. It yields the protein CASSSPAPSSYNEQFF.

The rearrangement joins TRBV7-3 to TRBJ2-1; the D call may be TRBD1 or TRBD2 (5 bases each). This CDR3 has 13 amino acids. Deletions cut 4 bases from V and 6 bases from J, with 10 bases between. Germline V CDR1 and CDR2: SGHTA, FQGTGA. CDR3 DNA sequence: TGTGCCAGCAGCTCCCCGGGGCGCAATGAGCAGTTCTTC. Protein: CASSSPGRNEQFF.

The V call is TRBV6-5, the J call TRBJ2-7; no reliable D call. The CDR3 extends over 14 amino acids. Trimming took 2 bases from V and 4 from J, leaving 12 bases between them. Germline V gives CDR1 MNHEY, CDR2 SVGAGI. The CDR3 reads CASSYGRKGYEQYF. CDR3 DNA: TGTGCCAGCAGTTACGGCAGGAAAGGATACGAGCAGTACTTC.

The rearrangement links TRBV14 to TRBJ2-7; 7 positions agree with TRBD2. Germline trimming cut 6 bases from V and 0 bases from J; bases unmatched to any gene: 5. This CDR3 contains 14 residues. Germline assignment: CDR1 SGHDN and CDR2 FVKESK. CDR3 sequence: CASRSSGNSYEQYF. CDR3 nucleotides: TGTGCCAGCAGGTCTAGCGGTAACTCCTACGAGCAGTACTTC.

This chain connects TRBV28 to TRBJ2-5; 7 bases match TRBD1. J was trimmed by 6 bases and V by 3 bases; bases with no gene match: 13. The germline V gene encodes CDR1 MDHEN and CDR2 SYDVKM. The CDR3 is made up of 16 amino acids. CDR3 DNA: TGTGCCAGCAGTTTGGCCTCGACAGGGAAGACAAAGACCCAGTACTTC. Amino acids: CASSLASTGKTKTQYF. The full variable domain, completed using reference TRBV28 and TRBJ2-5, is DVKVTQSSRYLVKRTGEKVFLECVQDMDHENMFWYRQDPGLGLRLIYFSYDVKMKEKGDIPEGYSVSREKKERFSLILESASTNQTSMYLCASSLASTGKTKTQYFGPGTRLLVL.

Of note for this clone: Other DNA sequences in this sample translate to the same CDR3. The chain is built from TRBV20-1 and TRBJ2-5; D is undetermined. Trimming pared 3 bases from V and 1 base from J, leaving 3 bases between. There are 11 residues in the CDR3. CDR1 is DFQATT, CDR2 SNEGSKA, per germline (reference sequence). Here the CDR3 DNA reads TGCAGTGCTAGCCTCCAAGAGACCCAGTACTTC. It codes for CSASLQETQYF.

The rearrangement joins TRBV7-7 to TRBJ2-5; a weak D match, TRBD1 (5 bases). CDR3 length equals 14 residues. Trimming stripped 3 bases from V and 5 bases from J, with 13 bases between. The germline CDR1 and CDR2 sequences are SSHAT and FNYEAQ (reference sequence). In DNA, the CDR3 is TGTGCCAGCAGCTTCCGGCAGGGCCGGGAGACCCAGTACTTC. Translation: CASSFRQGRETQYF.

V gene TRBV23-1 combines with J gene TRBJ1-2; D unresolved. TRBV23-1 is reported as an ORF; its role is uncertain. Trimming took off 6 bases at V and 0 bases at J, with 20 bases between the two ends. The CDR3 sequence is 17 residues long. The CDR3 DNA is TGCGCCAGCAGAAGTTCAACATGGCGGAAAGCTAACTATGGCTACACCTTC. It yields the protein CASRSSTWRKANYGYTF.

J is TRBJ2-1 and V is TRBV2; D may be TRBD2 (7 bases). Between the trimmed V and J ends, which lost 7 bases and 1 base, there was a span of 17 bases. In germline, CDR1 is SNHLY, CDR2 FYNNEI. CDR3 length: 16 amino acids. CDR3 sequence (DNA): TGTGCCAGCACCGTGTTGGGGAGGGGGTCCTACAATGAGCAGTTCTTC. Translation: CASTVLGRGSYNEQFF.

The chain recombines TRBV4-1 with TRBJ1-3; D perhaps matches TRBD1 (6 bases). V was trimmed by 3 bases and J by 0 bases, leaving 15 bases between them. Germline lookup yields CDR1 MGHRA and CDR2 YSYEKL. This CDR3 is 17 amino acids long. The CDR3 sequence: CASSQGGAYSSGNTIYF. The CDR3 DNA sequence: TGCGCCAGCAGCCAGGGGGGGGCCTACAGCTCTGGAAACACCATATATTTT.

With respect to this clone: This CDR3 is also generated by other DNA sequences in the sample. The genes are TRBV5-1 and TRBJ2-3, with D perhaps TRBD2 (6 bases). The CDR3 totals 16 residues. The germline V gene encodes CDR1 SGHRS and CDR2 YFSETQ. V dropped 0 bases and J dropped 0 bases, with 11 bases sitting between them. CDR3 in DNA: TGCGCCAGCAGCTTGGTTTCGAGCGGGAGCACAGATACGCAGTATTTT. This gives the protein CASSLVSSGSTDTQYF.

The gene calls are TRBV7-2 and TRBJ2-7; D not certain. The CDR3 totals 15 residues. V lost 2 bases to trimming and J lost 2 bases, with 13 bases between them. CDR1 is SGHTA, CDR2 FQGNSA, per germline. The CDR3 protein is CASSLQAPVAYEQYF. In nucleotides, the CDR3 is TGTGCCAGCAGCTTACAAGCCCCGGTAGCCTACGAGCAGTACTTC.

The chain uses TRBV28 and TRBJ1-4; TRBD1 aligns across 7 bases. CDR3 length: 13 residues. CDR1 is MDHEN, CDR2 SYDVKM, per germline. The junction had 0 bases not matched to a gene; V was cut back by 3 bases and J by 5 bases. DNA for the CDR3: TGTGCCAGCAGTTTGACAGGGAATGAAAAACTGTTTTTT. Encoded protein: CASSLTGNEKLFF.

The chain has TRBV18 and TRBJ2-1; D gene unclear. Per germline, CDR1 KGHSH and CDR2 LQKENI. This CDR3 spans 15 amino acids. Trimming shortened V by 0 bases and J by 5 bases, and 11 bases separated the two germline ends. CDR3 in amino acids: CASSPPSGADNEQFF. CDR3 nucleotide sequence: TGTGCCAGCTCACCACCGTCCGGAGCTGACAATGAGCAGTTCTTC.

The chain carries TRBV5-1 and TRBJ1-1; 9 nucleotides match TRBD1. The CDR3 loop spans 16 amino acids. Germline assignment: CDR1 SGHRS and CDR2 YFSETQ. J was trimmed by 6 bases and V by 0 bases; bases with no gene match: 9. DNA for the CDR3: TGCGCCAGCAGCTTGGCCCTACAGGGGGCAATATCTGAAGCTTTCTTT. Protein product: CASSLALQGAISEAFF.

This chain connects TRBV5-6 to TRBJ2-1; D uncertain. Germline V gene data show CDR1 as SGHDT and CDR2 as YYEEEE. The CDR3 spans 14 residues. V lost 2 bases and J 10 bases, leaving 16 bases between the germline ends. CDR3 DNA: TGTGCCAGCAGCTTCATGGCACCAGTAGGGGAGCAGTTCTTC. Its translation is CASSFMAPVGEQFF.

The sample holds one count of this clone. V gene TRBV5-1 combines with J gene TRBJ1-2; no reliable D call. The CDR3 is made up of 14 amino acids. CDR1 is SGHRS and CDR2 is YFSETQ in the germline V gene. Trimming stripped 5 bases from V and 4 bases from J, with 15 bases between. This chain's CDR3 is CASRSETIGYGYTF. The CDR3, as DNA: TGCGCCAGCAGGTCCGAAACCATAGGCTATGGCTACACCTTC. Full variable domain (rest looked up from reference TRBV5-1 and TRBJ1-2): KAGVTQTPRYLIKTRGQQVTLSCSPISGHRSVSWYQQTPGQGLQFLFEYFSETQRNKGNFPGRFSGRQFSNSRSEMNVSTLELGDSALYLCASRSETIGYGYTFGSGTRLTVV.